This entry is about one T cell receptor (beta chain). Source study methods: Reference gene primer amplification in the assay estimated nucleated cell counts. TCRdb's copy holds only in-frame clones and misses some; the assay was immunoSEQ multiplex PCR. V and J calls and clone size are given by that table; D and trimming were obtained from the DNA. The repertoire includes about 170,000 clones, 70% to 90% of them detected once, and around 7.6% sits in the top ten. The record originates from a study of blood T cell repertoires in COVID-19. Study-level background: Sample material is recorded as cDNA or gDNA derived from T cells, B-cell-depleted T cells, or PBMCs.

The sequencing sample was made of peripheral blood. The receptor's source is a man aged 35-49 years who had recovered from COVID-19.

In DNA, the CDR3 is TGTGCCAGCAGAGTTGAAATAGACATAAAGACCCAGTACTTC. This encodes CASRVEIDIKTQYF. The V call is TRBV6-5, the J call TRBJ2-5; D gene unclear. Germline V lookup: CDR1 MNHEY, CDR2 SVGAGI. The CDR3 is 14 residues long. Trimming pared 6 bases from V and 6 bases from J, leaving 17 bases between.